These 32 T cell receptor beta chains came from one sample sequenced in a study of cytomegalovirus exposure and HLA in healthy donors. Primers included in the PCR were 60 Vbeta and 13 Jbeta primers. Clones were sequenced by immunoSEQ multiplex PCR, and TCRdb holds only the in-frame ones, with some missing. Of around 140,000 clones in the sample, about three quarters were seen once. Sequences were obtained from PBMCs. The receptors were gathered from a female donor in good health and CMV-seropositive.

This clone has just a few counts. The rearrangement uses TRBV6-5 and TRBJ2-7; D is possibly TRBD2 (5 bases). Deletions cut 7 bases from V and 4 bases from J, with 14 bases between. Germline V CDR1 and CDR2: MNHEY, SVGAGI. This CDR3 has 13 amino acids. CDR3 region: CASTTRGMYEQYF. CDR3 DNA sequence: TGTGCCAGCACTACGAGAGGGATGTACGAGCAGTACTTC.

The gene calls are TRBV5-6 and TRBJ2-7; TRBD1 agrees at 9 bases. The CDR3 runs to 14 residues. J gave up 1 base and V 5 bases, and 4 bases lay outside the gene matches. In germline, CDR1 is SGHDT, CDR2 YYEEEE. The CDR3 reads CASRQTGGSYEQYF. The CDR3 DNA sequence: TGTGCCAGCAGGCAGACAGGGGGGTCCTACGAGCAGTACTTC.

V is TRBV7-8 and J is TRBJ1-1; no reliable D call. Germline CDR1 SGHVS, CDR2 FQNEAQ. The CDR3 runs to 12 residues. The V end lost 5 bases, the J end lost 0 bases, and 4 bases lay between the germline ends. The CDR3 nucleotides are TGTGCCAGCAGCCGAGTGAACACTGAAGCTTTCTTT. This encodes CASSRVNTEAFF.

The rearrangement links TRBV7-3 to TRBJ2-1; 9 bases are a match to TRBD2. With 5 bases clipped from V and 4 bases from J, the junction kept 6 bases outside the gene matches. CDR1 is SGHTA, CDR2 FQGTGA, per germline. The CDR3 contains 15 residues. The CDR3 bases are TGTGCCAGCAGCCCGGTAGCGGGAGCGTACAATGAGCAGTTCTTC. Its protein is CASSPVAGAYNEQFF. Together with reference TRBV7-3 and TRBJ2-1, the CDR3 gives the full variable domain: GAGVSQTPSNKVTEKGKYVELRCDPISGHTALYWYRQSLGQGPEFLIYFQGTGAADDSGLPNDRFFAVRPEGSVSTLKIQRTERGDSAVYLCASSPVAGAYNEQFFGPGTRLTVL.

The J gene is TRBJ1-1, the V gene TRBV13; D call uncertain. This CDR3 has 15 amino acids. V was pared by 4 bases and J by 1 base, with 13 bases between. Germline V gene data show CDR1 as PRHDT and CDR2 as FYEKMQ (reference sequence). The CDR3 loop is CASSSPRRANTEAFF. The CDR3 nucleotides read TGTGCCAGCAGCTCCCCAAGGCGGGCGAACACTGAAGCTTTCTTT.

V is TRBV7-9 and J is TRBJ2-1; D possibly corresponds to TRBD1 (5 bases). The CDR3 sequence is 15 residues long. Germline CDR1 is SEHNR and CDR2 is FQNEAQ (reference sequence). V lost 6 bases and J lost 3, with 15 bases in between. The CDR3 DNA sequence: TGTGCCAGCAGTCTCAGGGTAGAGAACTACAATGAGCAGTTCTTC. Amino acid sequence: CASSLRVENYNEQFF. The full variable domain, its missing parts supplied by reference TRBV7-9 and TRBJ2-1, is DTGVSQNPRHKITKRGQNVTFRCDPISEHNRLYWYRQTLGQGPEFLTYFQNEAQLEKSRLLSDRFSAERPKGSFSTLEIQRTEQGDSAMYLCASSLRVENYNEQFFGPGTRLTVL.

CDR3 region: CASSPPAGGGDTQYF. CDR3 nucleotide sequence: TGTGCCAGCTCACCACCGGCAGGGGGCGGAGATACGCAGTATTTT. The gene calls are TRBV18 and TRBJ2-3; 8 bases agree with TRBD1. The CDR3 consists of 15 residues. Trimming cost V 0 bases and J 5 bases; bases outside gene matches: 4. Per germline, CDR1 KGHSH and CDR2 LQKENI. Complete variable domain (other parts from reference TRBV18 and TRBJ2-3): NAGVMQNPRHLVRRRGQEARLRCSPMKGHSHVYWYRQLPEEGLKFMVYLQKENIIDESGMPKERFSAEFPKEGPSILRIQQVVRGDSAAYFCASSPPAGGGDTQYFGPGTRLTVL.

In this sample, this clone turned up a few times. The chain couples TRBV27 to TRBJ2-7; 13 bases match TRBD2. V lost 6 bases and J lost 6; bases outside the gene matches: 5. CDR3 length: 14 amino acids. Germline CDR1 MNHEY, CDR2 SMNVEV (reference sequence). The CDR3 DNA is TGTGCCAGCAGCCCGGGACTAGCGGGGACCGAGCAGTACTTC. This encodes CASSPGLAGTEQYF.

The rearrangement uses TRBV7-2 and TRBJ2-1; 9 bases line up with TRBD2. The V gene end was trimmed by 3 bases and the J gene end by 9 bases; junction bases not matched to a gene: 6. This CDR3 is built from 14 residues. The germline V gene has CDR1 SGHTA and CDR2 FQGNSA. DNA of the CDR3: TGTGCCAGCAGCTTCGCCGGGACTAGCACTGAGCAGTTCTTC. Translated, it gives CASSFAGTSTEQFF.

The CDR3 protein is CASSPTSGDQETQYF. As DNA, the CDR3 is TGTGCCAGCAGCCCGACTAGCGGGGATCAAGAGACCCAGTACTTC. V gene TRBV7-2 combines with J gene TRBJ2-5; 11 bases map to TRBD2. Germline loops: CDR1 SGHTA, CDR2 FQGNSA. The CDR3 has 15 amino acids. V was clipped by 5 bases and J by 2 bases; unmatched bases: 4.

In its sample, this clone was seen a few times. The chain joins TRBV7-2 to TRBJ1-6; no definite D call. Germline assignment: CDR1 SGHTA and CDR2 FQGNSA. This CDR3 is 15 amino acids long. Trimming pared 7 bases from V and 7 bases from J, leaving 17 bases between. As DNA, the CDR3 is TGTGCCAGCACCCTAGGCCGGGCGGGAAATTCACCCCTCCACTTT. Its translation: CASTLGRAGNSPLHF.

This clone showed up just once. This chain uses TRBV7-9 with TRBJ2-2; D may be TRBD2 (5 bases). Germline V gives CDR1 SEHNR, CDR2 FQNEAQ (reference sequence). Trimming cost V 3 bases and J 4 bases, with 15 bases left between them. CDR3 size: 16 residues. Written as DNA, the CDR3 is TGTGCCAGCAGCTTCGGGCCCACCGCGGGCACCGGGGAGCTGTTTTTT. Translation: CASSFGPTAGTGELFF.

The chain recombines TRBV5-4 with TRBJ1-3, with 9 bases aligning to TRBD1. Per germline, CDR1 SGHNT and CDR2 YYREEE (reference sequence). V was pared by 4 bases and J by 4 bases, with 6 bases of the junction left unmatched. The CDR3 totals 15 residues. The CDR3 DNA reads TGTGCCAGCAGCCCGGACAGGGGCAAAGGAAACACCATATATTTT. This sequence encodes CASSPDRGKGNTIYF.

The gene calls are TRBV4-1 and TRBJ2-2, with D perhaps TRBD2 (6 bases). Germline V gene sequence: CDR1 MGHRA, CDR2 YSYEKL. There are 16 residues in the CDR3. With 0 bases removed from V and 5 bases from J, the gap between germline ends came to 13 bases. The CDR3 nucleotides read TGCGCCAGCAGCCAAGAGCGGGGTTCGAGAACCGGGGAGCTGTTTTTT. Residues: CASSQERGSRTGELFF.

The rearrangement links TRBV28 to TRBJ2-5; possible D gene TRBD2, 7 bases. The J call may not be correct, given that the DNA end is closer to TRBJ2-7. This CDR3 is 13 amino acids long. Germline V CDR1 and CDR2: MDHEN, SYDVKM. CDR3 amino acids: CASFTGGRYEQYF. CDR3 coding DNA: TGTGCCAGCTTCACCGGGGGGCGTTACGAGCAGTACTTC.

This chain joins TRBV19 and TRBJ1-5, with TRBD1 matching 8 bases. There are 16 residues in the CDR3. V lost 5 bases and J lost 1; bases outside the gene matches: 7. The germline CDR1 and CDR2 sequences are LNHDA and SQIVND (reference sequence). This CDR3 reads CASSLGQGLSNQPQHF. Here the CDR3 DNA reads TGTGCCAGTAGTCTTGGACAGGGTCTGAGCAATCAGCCCCAGCATTTT.

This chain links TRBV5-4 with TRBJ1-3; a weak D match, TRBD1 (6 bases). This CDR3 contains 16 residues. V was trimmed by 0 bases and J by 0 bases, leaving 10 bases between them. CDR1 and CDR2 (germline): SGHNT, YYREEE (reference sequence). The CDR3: CASSLGAGASGNTIYF. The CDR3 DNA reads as TGTGCCAGCAGCTTGGGGGCGGGGGCCTCTGGAAACACCATATATTTT.

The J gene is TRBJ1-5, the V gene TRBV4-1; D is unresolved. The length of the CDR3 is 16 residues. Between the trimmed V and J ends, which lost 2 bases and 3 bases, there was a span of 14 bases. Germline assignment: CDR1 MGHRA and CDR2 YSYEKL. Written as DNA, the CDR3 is TGCGCCAGCAGCCAATTCCTGGTGAGCTACAATCAGCCCCAGCATTTT. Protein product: CASSQFLVSYNQPQHF.

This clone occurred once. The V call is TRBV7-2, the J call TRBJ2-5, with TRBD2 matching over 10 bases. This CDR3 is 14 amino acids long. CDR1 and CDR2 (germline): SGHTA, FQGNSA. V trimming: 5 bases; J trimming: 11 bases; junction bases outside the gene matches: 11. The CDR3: CASSQGLAGVEQYF. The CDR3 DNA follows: TGTGCCAGCAGCCAAGGCCTAGCGGGAGTTGAGCAGTACTTC.

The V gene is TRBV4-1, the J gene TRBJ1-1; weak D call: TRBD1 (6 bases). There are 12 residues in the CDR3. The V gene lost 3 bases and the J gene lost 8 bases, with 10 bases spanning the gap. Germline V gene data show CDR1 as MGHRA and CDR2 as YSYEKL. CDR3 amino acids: CASSHIQGEAFF. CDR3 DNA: TGCGCCAGCAGCCATATACAGGGAGAAGCTTTCTTT.

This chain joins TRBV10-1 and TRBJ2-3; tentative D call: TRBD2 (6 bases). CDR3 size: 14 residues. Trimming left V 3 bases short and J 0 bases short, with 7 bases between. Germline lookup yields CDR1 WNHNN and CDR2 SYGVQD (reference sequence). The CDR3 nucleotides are TGCGCCAGCAGTGACGCGGGGAGCACAGATACGCAGTATTTT. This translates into CASSDAGSTDTQYF.

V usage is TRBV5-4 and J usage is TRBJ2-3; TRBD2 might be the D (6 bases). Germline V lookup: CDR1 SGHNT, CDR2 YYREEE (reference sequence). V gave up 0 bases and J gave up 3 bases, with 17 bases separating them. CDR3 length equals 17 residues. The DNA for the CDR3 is TGTGCCAGCAGCTTGGCTTCCGGCGGGACTGCGACAGATACGCAGTATTTT. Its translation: CASSLASGGTATDTQYF.

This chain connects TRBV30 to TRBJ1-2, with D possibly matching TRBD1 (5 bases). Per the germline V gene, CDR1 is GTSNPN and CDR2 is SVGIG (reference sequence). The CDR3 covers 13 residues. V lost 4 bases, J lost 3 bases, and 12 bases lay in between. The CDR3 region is CAWTVWGDYGYTF. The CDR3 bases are TGTGCCTGGACGGTGTGGGGGGACTATGGCTACACCTTC. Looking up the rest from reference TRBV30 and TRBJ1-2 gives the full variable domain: SQTIHQWPATLVQPVGSPLSLECTVEGTSNPNLYWYRQAAGRGLQLLFYSVGIGQISSEVPQNLSASRPQDRQFILSSKKLLLSDSGFYLCAWTVWGDYGYTFGSGTRLTVV.

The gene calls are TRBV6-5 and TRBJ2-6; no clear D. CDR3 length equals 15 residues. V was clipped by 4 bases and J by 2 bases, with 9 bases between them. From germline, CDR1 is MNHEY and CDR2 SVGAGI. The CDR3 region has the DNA TGTGCCAGCAGTTTCGCAGGAACTGGGGCCAACGTCCTGACTTTC. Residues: CASSFAGTGANVLTF.

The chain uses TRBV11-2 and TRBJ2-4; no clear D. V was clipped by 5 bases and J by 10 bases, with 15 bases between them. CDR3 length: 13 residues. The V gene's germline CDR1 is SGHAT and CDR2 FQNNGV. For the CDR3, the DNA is TGTGCCAGCAGCCCGCGGTTAGCAAAAATTCAGTACTTC. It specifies CASSPRLAKIQYF.

CDR3 bases: TGCGCCAGCAGCCCGGGGACTAGCGGTTTCCTAGAGCAGTACTTC. Its protein product is CASSPGTSGFLEQYF. This rearrangement joins TRBV5-1 to TRBJ2-7, with TRBD2 matching over 11 bases. Germline CDR1 is SGHRS and CDR2 is YFSETQ. Trimming cost V 4 bases and J 7 bases; bases outside gene matches: 10. This CDR3 comprises 15 residues.

The CDR3 is CASSLGAGSYNEQFF. The CDR3 DNA reads as TGTGCCAGCAGCTTGGGGGCGGGCTCCTACAATGAGCAGTTCTTC. The V call is TRBV7-2, the J call TRBJ2-1, with D tentatively TRBD1 (6 bases). The V and J ends lost 3 bases and 0 bases respectively, with 9 bases between them. Germline V gives CDR1 SGHTA, CDR2 FQGNSA. This CDR3 comprises 15 residues.

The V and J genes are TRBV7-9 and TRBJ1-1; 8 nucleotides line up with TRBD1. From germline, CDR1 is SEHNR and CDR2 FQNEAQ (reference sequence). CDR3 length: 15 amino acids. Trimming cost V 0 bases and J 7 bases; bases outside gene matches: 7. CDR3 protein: CASSLALQGGGEAFF. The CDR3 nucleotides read TGTGCCAGCAGCTTAGCACTACAGGGGGGGGGTGAAGCTTTCTTT.

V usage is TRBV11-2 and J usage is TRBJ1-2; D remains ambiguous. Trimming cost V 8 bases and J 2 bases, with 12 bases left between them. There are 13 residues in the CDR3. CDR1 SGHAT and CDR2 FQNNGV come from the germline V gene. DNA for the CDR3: TGTGCCAGCCGGCAGTCAGCGAACTATGGCTACACCTTC. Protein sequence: CASRQSANYGYTF.

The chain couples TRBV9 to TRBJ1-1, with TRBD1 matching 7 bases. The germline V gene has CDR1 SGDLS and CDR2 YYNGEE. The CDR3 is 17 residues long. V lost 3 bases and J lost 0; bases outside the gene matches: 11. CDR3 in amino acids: CASSAQGGRVMNTEAFF. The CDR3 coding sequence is TGTGCCAGCAGCGCCCAGGGGGGCAGGGTCATGAACACTGAAGCTTTCTTT.

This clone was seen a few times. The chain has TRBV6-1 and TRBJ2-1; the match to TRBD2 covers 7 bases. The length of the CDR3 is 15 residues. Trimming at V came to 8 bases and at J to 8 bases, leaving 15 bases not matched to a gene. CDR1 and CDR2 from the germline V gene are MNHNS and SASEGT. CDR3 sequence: CASVLSWGGRDEQFF. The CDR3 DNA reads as TGTGCCAGCGTACTCAGCTGGGGGGGGAGGGATGAGCAGTTCTTC.

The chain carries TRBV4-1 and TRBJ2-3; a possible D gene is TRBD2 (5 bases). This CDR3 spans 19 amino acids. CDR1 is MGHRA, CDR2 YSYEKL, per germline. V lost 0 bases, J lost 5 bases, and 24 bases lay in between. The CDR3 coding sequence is TGCGCCAGCAGCCAAGATCCTTCCGGGGTCGCGACTAATATAGATACGCAGTATTTT. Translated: CASSQDPSGVATNIDTQYF.